The T cell receptor beta chain under discussion was sequenced for a study of cytomegalovirus exposure and HLA in healthy donors. On this clone itself: Antigen unknown.

Study-level results: Most TCR sequences were seen very rarely across donors, but some public TCRs occurred in many. Testing in vitro showed three CMV-associated chains specific for CMV antigens.

PCR primers comprised 60 Vbeta and 13 Jbeta primers. Using immunoSEQ multiplex PCR, the repertoire was profiled, and TCRdb retains in-frame clones only, with some absent. Of 150,000 to 200,000 clones listed, 81% are singletons. Germline CDR1 and CDR2: SEHNR and FQNEAQ (reference sequence). This CDR3 comprises 15 residues. V dropped 4 bases and J dropped 0; count of bases not matched to a gene: 6. The receptor comes from a young man in good health and CMV-seronegative. Sequencing input: PBMCs. The J gene is TRBJ2-7, the V gene TRBV7-9; TRBD2 agrees at 7 bases. CDR3 protein: CASSSTGTISYEQYF. Here the CDR3 DNA reads TGTGCCAGCAGCTCGACTGGGACTATCTCCTACGAGCAGTACTTC.